This is a list of T cell receptor beta chains from one sample in a study of cytomegalovirus exposure and HLA in healthy donors. Data came from immunoSEQ multiplex PCR; TCRdb stores just in-frame clones and leaves some out. The sample contains about 160,000 clones, over 80% of which appear only once. The material sequenced was PBMCs. These receptors came from a boy aged 2 to 9 in good health and CMV-seronegative. Both conserved end residues are part of each CDR3. A D gene is named only where the DNA matches it firmly. Clone size, where shown, is once, few, many, or a class for clones that have expanded.

D gene	clone size	V gene	J gene	CDR3 DNA	CDR3 protein
TRBD2	NA	TRBV9	TRBJ2-1	TGTGCCAGCAGCGTAGAGCTAGCGGGGGCTTACAATGAGCAGTTCTTC	CASSVELAGAYNEQFF
NA	once	TRBV27	TRBJ2-3	TGTGCCAGCAGCCCAGGGGTAAGGGAGACAGATACGCAGTATTTT	CASSPGVRETDTQYF
TRBD1	NA	TRBV19	TRBJ1-5	TGTGCCAGTACCCGCCCGGGACAGGGCGGCCAGCCCCAGCATTTT	CASTRPGQGGQPQHF
TRBD2	NA	TRBV30	TRBJ2-7	TGTGCCTGGAGTGTATCCCGGACTAGCGGGGTCACCTACGAGCAGTACTTC	CAWSVSRTSGVTYEQYF
NA	NA	TRBV9	TRBJ2-3	TGTGCCAGCAGCGTAGCGGACAGTTCACTAGATACGCAGTATTTT	CASSVADSSLDTQYF
NA	NA	TRBV7-2	TRBJ2-7	TGTGCCAGCAGGATAGGGGGTGGCTACGAGCAGTACTTC	CASRIGGGYEQYF
NA	once	TRBV9	TRBJ1-2	TGTGCCAGCAGCGAAGGGCGAGGGGACTTTGGCTACACCTTC	CASSEGRGDFGYTF
NA	NA	TRBV11-1	TRBJ2-5	TGTGCCAGCAGCTTCATAGCGGCAAAAGAGACCCAGTACTTC	CASSFIAAKETQYF
TRBD2	NA	TRBV11-1	TRBJ2-1	TGTGCCAGCAGCCCGGGGACTACATACAATGAGCAGTTCTTC	CASSPGTTYNEQFF
TRBD1	NA	TRBV5-4	TRBJ1-6	TGTGCCAGCAGCGCACCCGGGACAGGGGGAGGTTCACCCCTCCACTTT	CASSAPGTGGGSPLHF
NA	NA	TRBV4-3	TRBJ2-1	TGCGCCAGCATCCGGGGGGCCAGGGAGAGGGACAATGAGCAGTTCTTC	CASIRGARERDNEQFF
NA	NA	TRBV5-1	TRBJ2-3	TGCGCCAGCAGTAGCCCGGGCACAGATACGCAGTATTTT	CASSSPGTDTQYF
NA	once	TRBV7-9	TRBJ1-1	TGTGCCAGCAGCTCGGGTGGTGGTGATTTTATGAACACTGAAGCTTTCTTT	CASSSGGGDFMNTEAFF
NA	NA	TRBV30	TRBJ1-6	TGTGCCTGGAGTGTACCTCCGAGCTATAATTCACCCCTCCACTTT	CAWSVPPSYNSPLHF
TRBD2	NA	TRBV27	TRBJ2-3	TGTGCCAGCAGTTTATGGCCTAGCGGGGGGTTATACACAGATACGCAGTATTTT	CASSLWPSGGLYTDTQYF
NA	NA	TRBV5-4	TRBJ1-4	TGTGCCACCTCGACAGGACCATTGACGACTAATGAAAAACTGTTTTTT	CATSTGPLTTNEKLFF
TRBD2	NA	TRBV4-1	TRBJ2-3	TGCGCCAGCAGCCAAGGTTCACTAGCGGGAGTCACAGATACGCAGTATTTT	CASSQGSLAGVTDTQYF
TRBD2	NA	TRBV11-2	TRBJ2-5	TGTGCCAGCGGCCCTCTAGCGGGGCAAGAGACCCAGTACTTC	CASGPLAGQETQYF
NA	once	TRBV6-5	TRBJ1-2	TGTGCCAGCAGTCAAGGGACATTACAGTCCTATGGCTACACCTTC	CASSQGTLQSYGYTF
TRBD1	NA	TRBV6-5	TRBJ1-1	TGTGCCAGCACGACCAACAGGGGGCTGTACACTGAAGCTTTCTTT	CASTTNRGLYTEAFF
TRBD1	NA	TRBV18	TRBJ1-1	TGTGCCAGCTCACCGGTTGGGGACAGGGGGTTCACTGAAGCTTTCTTT	CASSPVGDRGFTEAFF
NA	NA	TRBV5-6	TRBJ2-5	TGTGCCAGCAGCTTGGGCAGGGGAGAGACCCAGTACTTC	CASSLGRGETQYF
NA	few	TRBV5-1	TRBJ1-3	TGCGCCAGCAGGCCAGGGGCAGGGAACACCATATATTTT	CASRPGAGNTIYF
NA	NA	TRBV19	TRBJ1-2	TGTGCCAGTAGTATAGTTCCCCCGGGATTGGCTATTAACTATGGCTACACCTTC	CASSIVPPGLAINYGYTF
TRBD1	NA	TRBV11-3	TRBJ1-2	TGTGCCAGCAGCTTCGAAGACAGGGGACCTGGGTATGGCTACACCTTC	CASSFEDRGPGYGYTF